This T cell receptor beta chain was recovered during a study of control samples from healthy donors and cancer patients. The repertoire was sequenced with immunoSEQ multiplex PCR; TCRdb's copy has only in-frame clones and lacks some. This table has over 150,000 clones, around 94% appearing once. The length of the CDR3 is 15 residues. The germline V and J ends were trimmed by 4 bases and 2 bases, with 16 bases remaining between them. Germline loops: CDR1 SGHKS, CDR2 YYEKEE (reference sequence). This receptor was identified in a woman younger than 35 in good health. Input material: blood. This rearrangement joins TRBV5-5 to TRBJ2-7, with TRBD2 as a possible D gene (6 bases). CDR3 residues: CASSIDLALAYEQYF. CDR3 in DNA: TGTGCCAGCAGCATAGACCTAGCGCTTGCCTACGAGCAGTACTTC.